This T cell receptor (beta chain) appears in the sequencing data of a study of blood T cell repertoires in COVID-19. Libraries were prepared by immunoSEQ multiplex PCR; TCRdb keeps only in-frame clonotypes and omits some of them. The sample includes about 250,000 clones, roughly 84% seen only once; the top ten take roughly 1.4%. CDR1 is LNHNV, CDR2 YYDKDF, per germline (reference sequence). CDR3 size: 14 residues. V was shortened by 11 bases and J by 0 bases, with 17 bases between the two germline ends. The clonotype was recovered from a woman aged 40-49 years who had recovered from COVID-19. Sequencing input: peripheral blood. J is TRBJ2-7 and V is TRBV15, with D possibly being TRBD1 (6 bases). The CDR3 region has the DNA TGTGCCCCCTCCCGACAGGAGATCTCCTACGAGCAGTACTTC. It is translated as CAPSRQEISYEQYF. The entire variable domain, with the rest obtained from reference TRBV15 and TRBJ2-7, is as follows: DAMVIQNPRYQVTQFGKPVTLSCSQTLNHNVMYWYQQKSSQAPKLLFHYYDKDFNNEADTPDNFQSRRPNTSFCFLDIRSPGLGDTAMYLCAPSRQEISYEQYFGPGTRLTVT.